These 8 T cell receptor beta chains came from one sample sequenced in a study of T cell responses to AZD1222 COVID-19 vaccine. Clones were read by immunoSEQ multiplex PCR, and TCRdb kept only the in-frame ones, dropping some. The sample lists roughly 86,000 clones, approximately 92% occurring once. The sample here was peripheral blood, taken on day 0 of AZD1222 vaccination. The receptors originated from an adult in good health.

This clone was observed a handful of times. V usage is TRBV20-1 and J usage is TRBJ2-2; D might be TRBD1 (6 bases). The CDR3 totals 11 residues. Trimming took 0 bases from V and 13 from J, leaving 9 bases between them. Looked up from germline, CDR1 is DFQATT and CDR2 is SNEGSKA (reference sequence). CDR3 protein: CSARDGQWLFF. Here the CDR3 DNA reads TGCAGTGCTAGAGACGGACAGTGGCTGTTTTTT.

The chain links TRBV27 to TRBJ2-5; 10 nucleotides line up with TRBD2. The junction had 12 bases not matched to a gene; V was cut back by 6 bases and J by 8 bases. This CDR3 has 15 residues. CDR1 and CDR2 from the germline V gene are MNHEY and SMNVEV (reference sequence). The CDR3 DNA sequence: TGTGCCAGCAGCAAGACGCTTATAGCGGGAGGAACCCAGTACTTC. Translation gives CASSKTLIAGGTQYF.

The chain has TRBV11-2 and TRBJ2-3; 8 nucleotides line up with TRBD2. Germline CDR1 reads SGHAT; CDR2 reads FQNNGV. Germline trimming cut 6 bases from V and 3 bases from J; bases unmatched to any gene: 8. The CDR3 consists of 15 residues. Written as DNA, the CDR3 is TGTGCCAGCAGTTGGGGAAGCGGGAGAACAGATACGCAGTATTTT. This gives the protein CASSWGSGRTDTQYF.

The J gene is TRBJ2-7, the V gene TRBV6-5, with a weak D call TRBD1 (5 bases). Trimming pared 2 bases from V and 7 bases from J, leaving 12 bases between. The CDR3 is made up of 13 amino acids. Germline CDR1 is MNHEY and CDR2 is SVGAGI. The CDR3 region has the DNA TGTGCCAGCAGTTACGGCCGGTCAGGGGAGCAGTACTTC. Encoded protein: CASSYGRSGEQYF.

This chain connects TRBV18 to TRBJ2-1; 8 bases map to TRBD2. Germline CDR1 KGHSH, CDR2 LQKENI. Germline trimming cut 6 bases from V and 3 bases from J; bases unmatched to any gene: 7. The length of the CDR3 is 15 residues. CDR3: CASSLNSGDYNEQFF. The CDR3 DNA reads TGTGCCAGCTCCCTAAATAGCGGGGACTACAATGAGCAGTTCTTC.

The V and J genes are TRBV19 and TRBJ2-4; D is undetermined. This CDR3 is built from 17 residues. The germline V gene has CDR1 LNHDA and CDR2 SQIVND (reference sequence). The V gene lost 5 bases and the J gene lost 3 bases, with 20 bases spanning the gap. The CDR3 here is CASSGLSDRSGKNIQYF. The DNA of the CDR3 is TGTGCCAGTAGTGGTCTTTCCGATAGGTCGGGCAAAAACATTCAGTACTTC.

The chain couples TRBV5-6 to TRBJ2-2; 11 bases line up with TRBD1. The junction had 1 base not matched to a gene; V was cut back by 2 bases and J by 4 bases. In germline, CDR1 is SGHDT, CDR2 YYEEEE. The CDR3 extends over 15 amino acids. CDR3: CASSFGTGGTGELFF. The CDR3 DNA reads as TGTGCCAGCAGCTTCGGGACAGGGGGCACCGGGGAGCTGTTTTTT.

The CDR3 protein is CASSIAGTGGLGANVLTF. CDR3 nucleotide sequence: TGTGCCAGTAGTATAGCCGGGACAGGGGGCCTGGGGGCCAACGTCCTGACTTTC. The chain employs TRBV19 and TRBJ2-6, with 12 bases identical to TRBD1. The germline CDR1 and CDR2 sequences are LNHDA and SQIVND (reference sequence). This CDR3 is 18 amino acids long. The V and J ends lost 1 base and 4 bases, in that order; junction bases with no gene match: 5.